This record covers a single T cell receptor (beta chain). As yet, its antigen is unknown. Sequenced by immunoSEQ multiplex PCR; TCRdb stores in-frame clones only, minus some. The repertoire holds around 60,000 clones, with about 82% as singletons. This sample stems from a study of T cells in tumors after PD-1 blockade. Across the whole study: Excluded were patients with checkpoint blockade, immunosuppressants, or radiotherapy or other anti-cancer therapy within 4 weeks. Daily vismodegib 150 mg continued in a subset of anti-PD-1-treated patients. Blood samples averaged 113,528 templates (range about 21,000-260,000) and under 40,000 unique clonotypes.

Study-wide results and caveats: Some novel exhausted tumor clones appeared in pre-treatment blood, suggesting peripheral recruitment.

The CDR3 is 12 amino acids. Germline-derived CDR1 and CDR2 are SNHLY and FYNNEI. V was clipped by 7 bases and J by 4 bases, with 11 bases between them. This receptor was identified in a human donor with basal cell carcinoma. The chain recombines TRBV2 with TRBJ2-7; D could derive from TRBD1 or TRBD2 (6 bases each). The material sequenced was PBMCs, taken before anti-PD-1 treatment. The DNA of the CDR3 is TGTGCCAGCAATACAGGGAGGTACGAGCAGTACTTC. Translated: CASNTGRYEQYF.